This T cell receptor (beta chain) was captured by sequencing in a study of PD-1 blockade in classical Hodgkin lymphoma. The CDR3 loop spans 13 amino acids. The germline CDR1 and CDR2 sequences are LGHNT and FRNRAP. The ends were cut back, 6 bases at V and 0 bases at J, with 5 bases in the middle. The count of this clone is one. Every patient had relapsed following autologous stem cell transplantation, and cohorts differed in brentuximab vedotin exposure. Repertoires were generated with immunoSEQ multiplex PCR, while TCRdb's copy carries only in-frame clones and drops some. The sample lists approximately 27,000 clones, around 86% seen once, with just under 2.5% in the top ten.

This sequence joins TRBV12-5 and TRBJ2-2; D is ambiguous. This receptor was identified in a human donor with classical Hodgkin lymphoma. The source material was peripheral blood mononuclear cells (PBMCs), sampled at baseline. The CDR3 reads CASGHSNTGELFF. As DNA, the CDR3 is TGTGCTAGTGGGCATTCGAACACCGGGGAGCTGTTTTTT.